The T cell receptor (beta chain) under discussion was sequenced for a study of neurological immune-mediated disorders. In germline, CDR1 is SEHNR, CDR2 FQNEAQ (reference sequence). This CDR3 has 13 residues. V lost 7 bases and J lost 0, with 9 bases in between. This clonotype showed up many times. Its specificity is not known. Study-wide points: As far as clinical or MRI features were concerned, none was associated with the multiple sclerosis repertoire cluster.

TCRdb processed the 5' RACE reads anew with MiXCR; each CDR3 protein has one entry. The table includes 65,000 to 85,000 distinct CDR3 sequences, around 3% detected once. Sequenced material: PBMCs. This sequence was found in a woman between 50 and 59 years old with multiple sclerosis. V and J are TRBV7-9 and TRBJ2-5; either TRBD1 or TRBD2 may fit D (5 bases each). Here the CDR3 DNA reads TGTGCCAGCACCTGGGGGAACCAAGAGACCCAGTACTTC. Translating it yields CASTWGNQETQYF. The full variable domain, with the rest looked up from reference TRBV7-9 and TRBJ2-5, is DTGVSQNPRHKITKRGQNVTFRCDPISEHNRLYWYRQTLGQGPEFLTYFQNEAQLEKSRLLSDRFSAERPKGSFSTLEIQRTEQGDSAMYLCASTWGNQETQYFGPGTRLLVL.